These T cell receptor beta chains were read from a single sample in a study of blood T cell repertoires in COVID-19. Profiling relied on immunoSEQ multiplex PCR, and the TCRdb table lists in-frame clones only, not all of them. The profile shows a few hundred thousand clones, about 91% of them singletons. Sequenced input: peripheral blood. The receptors shown here come from a young woman with COVID-19, enrolled during active disease. Both conserved end residues are part of each CDR3. D genes are given only for firm matches. Size values are once, few and many counts, or a class for expanded clones, and some rows have none.

clone_size	v_call	d_call	j_call	cdr3_nt	cdr3_aa
NA	TRBV5-4	NA	TRBJ2-4	TGTGCCACGCAAGTGGAGCAGGGGAGAGCCAAAAACATTCAGTACTTC	CATQVEQGRAKNIQYF
once	TRBV6-5	NA	TRBJ2-7	TGTGCCAGCAGTACCCTCGCAGGGTGGTCCTACGAGCAGTACTTC	CASSTLAGWSYEQYF
NA	TRBV2	NA	TRBJ2-1	TGTGCCAGCAGTCTGACAGTAAACAATGAGCAGTTCTTC	CASSLTVNNEQFF
once	TRBV29-1	NA	TRBJ1-1	TGCAGCGGTAAACAGGGGAACACTGAAGCTTTCTTT	CSGKQGNTEAFF
NA	TRBV5-5	NA	TRBJ1-1	TGTGCCAGCAGCTTGGAAGGGGGTACAGGGAACACTGAAGCTTTCTTT	CASSLEGGTGNTEAFF
NA	TRBV5-4	TRBD2	TRBJ2-3	TGTGCCAGCAGCCAGAACCCGGGGGGGGTGCAGGATACGCAGTATTTT	CASSQNPGGVQDTQYF
NA	TRBV6-5	NA	TRBJ1-1	TGTGCCAGCAGGCCCGTGACCGGGGGGCGCAAAAAAGCTTTCTTT	CASRPVTGGRKKAFF
NA	TRBV2	NA	TRBJ2-3	TGTGCCAGCAGTTCGGACGGAGGAAATACGCAGTATTTT	CASSSDGGNTQYF
NA	TRBV4-1	NA	TRBJ1-3	TGCGCCAGCAGCCCGGACAGCTCGAGCTCTGGAAACACCATATATTTT	CASSPDSSSSGNTIYF
NA	TRBV11-2	NA	TRBJ1-2	TGTGCCAGCAGCCCAAAACCCTCTGCGGGGCCGGGAAGTGGCTACACCTTC	CASSPKPSAGPGSGYTF
few	TRBV28	NA	TRBJ2-5	TGTGCCAGCAGCCCGGGGAGGGGGACCTACCAAGAGACCCAGTACTTC	CASSPGRGTYQETQYF
NA	TRBV12-3/TRBV12-4	NA	TRBJ1-6	TGTGCCAGCTCCCTGGGGGCAGGTTCACCCCTCCACTTT	CASSLGAGSPLHF
NA	TRBV3-1/TRBV3-2	NA	TRBJ1-6	TGTGCCAGCAGCCAAGACCGGGGGGCTTATAATTCACCCCTCCACTTT	CASSQDRGAYNSPLHF
many	TRBV5-1	NA	TRBJ1-6	TGCGCCAGCAGCTTGGCCACAGGGAATTCACCCCTCCACTTT	CASSLATGNSPLHF
NA	TRBV4-2	TRBD1	TRBJ2-2	TGTGCCAGCAGCCAAGAGGGACAGGGTAGTTACCGGGAGCTGTTTTTT	CASSQEGQGSYRELFF
once	TRBV12-3/TRBV12-4	NA	TRBJ1-6	TGTGCCAGCCTGGTCGGGGGTTCACCCCTCCACTTT	CASLVGGSPLHF
NA	TRBV25-1	NA	TRBJ1-4	TGTGCCAGCACCTCCGATGAAAAACTGTTTTTT	CASTSDEKLFF
NA	TRBV9	NA	TRBJ1-1	TGTGCCAGCAGCGTAAGAGTGAACACTGAAGCTTTCTTT	CASSVRVNTEAFF
NA	TRBV4-2	NA	TRBJ1-1	TGTGCCAGCAGCCAAGATCTGGAGGGGCCGAACACTGAAGCTTTCTTT	CASSQDLEGPNTEAFF
few	TRBV4-1	TRBD1	TRBJ2-1	TGCGCCAGCAGCTACGGACAGGGGGGGATCAATGAGCAGTTCTTC	CASSYGQGGINEQFF
NA	TRBV4-1	NA	TRBJ1-2	TGCGCCAGCAGCCAAGGATATAGGGCAGGGCTGAACTATGGCTACACCTTC	CASSQGYRAGLNYGYTF
few	TRBV18	NA	TRBJ1-2	TGTGCCAGCTCACCCCCGGAGGGAGGTACTCACTATGGCTACACCTTC	CASSPPEGGTHYGYTF
once	TRBV6-5	NA	TRBJ1-1	TGTGCCAGCGGGAGGGACACGGAGTGGACTGAAGCTTTCTTT	CASGRDTEWTEAFF
NA	TRBV9	TRBD1	TRBJ1-2	TGTGCCAGCAGCGACGGGACAGACTATGGCTACACCTTC	CASSDGTDYGYTF
NA	TRBV5-1	TRBD1	TRBJ1-1	TGCGCCAGCCGAAATTCCCCTGTACAGGGGACTGAAGCTTTCTTT	CASRNSPVQGTEAFF
NA	TRBV11-2	TRBD1	TRBJ2-2	TGTGCCAGCAGCTTGGACAGGGGAGCCGGGGAGCTGTTTTTT	CASSLDRGAGELFF
NA	TRBV10-3	TRBD2	TRBJ2-1	TGTGCCATCAGTGGACTAGCGGGGAGGGCCGAACTATACAATGAGCAGTTCTTC	CAISGLAGRAELYNEQFF
NA	TRBV7-8	NA	TRBJ2-3	TGTGCCAGCAGCCCCCGAGGGCGGGAGCAGTATTTT	CASSPRGREQYF
few	TRBV4-2	NA	TRBJ1-3	TGTGCCAGCAGCCAAGATACTGGAAACACCATATATTTT	CASSQDTGNTIYF
few	TRBV11-2	NA	TRBJ2-7	TGTGCCAGCAGTGGAATGGGATACAGGGCCAGCGAGCAGTACTTC	CASSGMGYRASEQYF
NA	TRBV15	NA	TRBJ1-6	TGTGCCACCAGCAGAGATGACTCGGTTTCACCCCTCCACTTT	CATSRDDSVSPLHF
NA	TRBV7-3	NA	TRBJ2-3	TGTGCCAGCAGCTTAATGGGGAGCGCAGATACGCAGTATTTT	CASSLMGSADTQYF
once	TRBV19	NA	TRBJ1-4	TGTGCCAGTAGTATTGGGAGGAAACTGTTTTTT	CASSIGRKLFF
NA	TRBV5-1	TRBD1	TRBJ1-1	TGCGCCAGCAGGACCGGGACAGGGCGGGGGAACACTGAAGCTTTCTTT	CASRTGTGRGNTEAFF
many	TRBV3-1/TRBV3-2	TRBD2	TRBJ2-2	TGTGCCAGCAGCAAATTGCGGGGGAGCACCGGGGAGCTGTTTTTT	CASSKLRGSTGELFF
once	TRBV6-2/TRBV6-3	TRBD2	TRBJ2-7	TGTGCCAGCAGTACGCCGGGACTAGACTACGAGCAGTACTTC	CASSTPGLDYEQYF
NA	TRBV7-2	TRBD1	TRBJ2-5	TGTGCCAGCAGATGGGGACAGGGGGGATTCGGGACCCAGTACTTC	CASRWGQGGFGTQYF